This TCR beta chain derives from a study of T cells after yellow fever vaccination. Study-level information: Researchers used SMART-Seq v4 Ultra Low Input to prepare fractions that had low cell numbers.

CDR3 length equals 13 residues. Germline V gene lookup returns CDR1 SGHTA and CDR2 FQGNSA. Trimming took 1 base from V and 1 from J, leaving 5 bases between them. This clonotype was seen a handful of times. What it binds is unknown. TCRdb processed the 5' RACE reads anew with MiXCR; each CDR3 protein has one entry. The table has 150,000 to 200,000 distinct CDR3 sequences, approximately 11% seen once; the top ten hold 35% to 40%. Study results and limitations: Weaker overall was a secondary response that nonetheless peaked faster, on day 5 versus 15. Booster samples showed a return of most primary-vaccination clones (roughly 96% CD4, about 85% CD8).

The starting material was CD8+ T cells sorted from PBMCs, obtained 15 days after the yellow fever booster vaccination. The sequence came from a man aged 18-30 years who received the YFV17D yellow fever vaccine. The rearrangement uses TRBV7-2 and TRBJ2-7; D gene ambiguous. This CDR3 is CASSLGWSYEQYF. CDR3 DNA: TGTGCCAGCAGCTTAGGGTGGTCCTACGAGCAGTACTTC.